The rows below give T cell receptor beta chains drawn from one sample of a study of blood T cells in healthy people across ages. TCRdb itself ran the 5' RACE reads through MiXCR, one entry per CDR3 protein. The sample lists fewer than 800,000 distinct CDR3 sequences, 45% to 50% occurring once. Specimen: blood. The origin of the receptors is a woman aged 55-70 years in good health. Each CDR3 is given with its conserved first and last residue. D genes are given only for firm matches. Rows give clone size only sometimes, using once, few, many, or a class for an expanded clone.

D,size,J,length,V,DNA,CDR3
.,.,TRBJ2-3,16,TRBV11-1,TGTGCCAGCAGCACATCGCCGGGGCGCCTGCGGGATACGCAGTATTTT,CASSTSPGRLRDTQYF
.,few,TRBJ2-3,13,TRBV10-3,TGTGCCATAACGGGCTTAGCCTCAGATACGCAGTATTTT,CAITGLASDTQYF
TRBD2,.,TRBJ2-1,16,TRBV20-1,TGCAGTGCTAGGGATTCCGGGACTAGCGTAAACAATGAGCAGTTCTTC,CSARDSGTSVNNEQFF
.,.,TRBJ2-7,11,TRBV28,TGTGCCAGCAGATCGGGGCACGAGCAGTACTTC,CASRSGHEQYF
TRBD2,few,TRBJ2-3,14,TRBV12-3/TRBV12-4,TGTGCCAGCAGGCGACGAGCGGGAGTAGATACGCAGTATTTT,CASRRRAGVDTQYF
TRBD1,.,TRBJ1-2,13,TRBV9,TGTGCCAGCAGCGTAGAACAGGGGGGTGGCTACACCTTC,CASSVEQGGGYTF
.,once,TRBJ2-7,13,TRBV6-5,TGTGCCAGCAGGCTTACAAGCTCCTACGAGCAGTACTTC,CASRLTSSYEQYF
TRBD1,few,TRBJ2-7,15,TRBV5-1,TGCGCCAGCAGCTTGGCGACAGGGAACTTCTACGAGCAGTACTTC,CASSLATGNFYEQYF
.,.,TRBJ2-1,15,TRBV7-2,TGTGCCAGCAGCAAACCCCCGTGGAGGGGCAATGAGCAGTTCTTC,CASSKPPWRGNEQFF
.,.,TRBJ1-1,13,TRBV7-2,TGTGCCAGCACCCAGGGGATTGGAACTGAAGCTTTCTTT,CASTQGIGTEAFF
TRBD2,.,TRBJ2-7,15,TRBV20-1,TGCAGTGCTTCCCCGGCGGGAGGGCCCTACAATGAGCGGTACTTC,CSASPAGGPYNERYF
.,.,TRBJ1-2,16,TRBV7-9,TGTGCCAGCAGTTTCGGGGGACCGGCTTCGGACTATGGCTACACCTTC,CASSFGGPASDYGYTF
.,.,TRBJ1-6,12,TRBV12-3/TRBV12-4,TGTGCCAGCAGTCCTAGTACTTCACCCCTCCACTTT,CASSPSTSPLHF
TRBD2,once,TRBJ2-7,18,TRBV7-2,TGTGCCAGCAGCTTAGGGGGACTAGCGGGAGGAACGTCCTACGAGCAGTACTTC,CASSLGGLAGGTSYEQYF